This T cell receptor (beta chain) was sequenced for a study of blood T cells in healthy people across ages. Study-level information: In model experiments, template switching was able to capture about one barcoded beta molecule for every two T cells that were present.

The CDR3 is 14 residues long. In germline, CDR1 is MNHEY, CDR2 SVGEGT. V lost 5 bases and J 3 bases, leaving 14 bases between the germline ends. Note on this clonotype: What it recognizes is unknown.

For the second PCR, which ran for 7 to 11 cycles, a sample-barcoded 5' primer and a J-beta primer mix were used. Every cDNA molecule bore a tag from a template-switch adaptor containing 12 random nucleotides. MiXCR was run by TCRdb on the 5' RACE reads, yielding one entry per CDR3 protein. The sample carries about 580,000 distinct CDR3 sequences, around 50% recorded once. Overall study findings and caveats: The study found TCR beta diversity correlated strongly with naive T cell percentage.

Sequenced: blood. The origin of this receptor is a man of 80 years or more in good health. The chain employs TRBV6-2 or TRBV6-3 and TRBJ2-7; D perhaps matches TRBD1 (6 bases). DNA of the CDR3: TGTGCCAGCAGTGATGTATCAGGGGTCTACGAGCAGTACTTC. This sequence encodes CASSDVSGVYEQYF.